One sample yielded the 11 T cell receptor beta chains listed below, sequenced in a study of regulatory T cells in long-lasting Graves disease. Arm-PCR of CDR3 regions and iRepertoire HTBI primers were the basis on which TCR beta libraries were built. One entry per CDR3 protein, called by TCRdb with MiXCR from the multiplex PCR reads. The sample includes about 400,000 distinct CDR3 sequences, around 16% of them seen just once. Time point indicated: newly diagnosed GD, antithyroid drugs for less than 3 months. The TCR library was prepared using RNA isolated from PBMCs. Another study also made use of these data, one on T cells in Graves' hyperthyroidism and ophthalmopathy.

The input for sequencing was peripheral blood mononuclear cells (PBMCs), taken at new diagnosis, from a patient treated with antithyroid drugs. All receptors come from a woman aged 40-49 years with Graves disease.

The sample holds many counts of this clonotype. V gene TRBV12-3 or TRBV12-4 combines with J gene TRBJ2-5, with 10 bases identical to TRBD2. The V gene end was trimmed by 5 bases and the J gene end by 5 bases; junction bases not matched to a gene: 8. The CDR3 has 15 amino acids. CDR3 coding DNA: TGTGCCAGCAGTGCCGGAGCGGGAGGGCGCGAGACCCAGTACTTC. Its protein product is CASSAGAGGRETQYF.

This clonotype came up many times. The chain employs TRBV10-3 and TRBJ2-3, with 9 bases identical to TRBD1. Germline-derived CDR1 and CDR2 are ENHRY and SYGVKD. J was trimmed by 5 bases and V by 10 bases; bases with no gene match: 13. This CDR3 is built from 15 residues. The DNA for the CDR3 is TGTGCCACCAAGCCGGGACAGGGTGATTTAGATACGCAGTATTTT. Protein product: CATKPGQGDLDTQYF.

This clonotype was counted many times. This chain connects TRBV10-2 to TRBJ2-5, with 7 bases matching TRBD2. With V trimmed by 5 bases and J by 6 bases, 12 bases remained unmatched. Per the germline V gene, CDR1 is WSHSY and CDR2 is SAAADI. This CDR3 has 15 amino acids. The chain's CDR3 is CASSTSSGSGQTQYF. CDR3 nucleotides: TGCGCCAGCAGTACCTCTAGCGGCTCAGGACAGACCCAGTACTTC.

In its sample, this clonotype was seen many times. The chain uses TRBV2 and TRBJ2-1; D ambiguous. Germline-derived CDR1 and CDR2 are SNHLY and FYNNEI. Trimming took off 3 bases at V and 0 bases at J, with 9 bases between the two ends. The CDR3 is 15 amino acids. The CDR3 spells CASSDDPGSYNEQFF. CDR3 coding DNA: TGTGCCAGCAGTGACGACCCTGGCTCCTACAATGAGCAGTTCTTC.

This clonotype has at least ten counts. The chain has TRBV18 and TRBJ2-3; 11 positions match TRBD2. The CDR3 sequence is 15 residues long. Germline values: CDR1 KGHSH, CDR2 LQKENI. The ends lost 6 bases at V and 3 bases at J; junction bases unmatched: 5. The CDR3 reads CASSLTSGTTDTQYF. In DNA, the CDR3 is TGTGCCAGCTCCCTGACTAGCGGGACTACAGATACGCAGTATTTT.

This clonotype came up a few times. The rearrangement links TRBV6-1 to TRBJ2-2; 8 bases line up with TRBD2. The junction had 1 base not matched to a gene; V was cut back by 5 bases and J by 5 bases. The CDR3 totals 13 residues. Germline CDR1 reads MNHNS; CDR2 reads SASEGT. The CDR3 bases are TGTGCCAGCAGTATAGCGGGAACCGGGGAGCTGTTTTTT. It translates to CASSIAGTGELFF.

Turning to this clonotype: A much larger clone differs by one base, so this may be a read error. The J gene is TRBJ1-6, the V gene TRBV30; TRBD1 is a possible D gene (6 bases). CDR3 length: 14 residues. The germline V gene has CDR1 GTSNPN and CDR2 SVGIG (reference sequence). The CDR3 region has the DNA TGTGCCTGGGGTGTGACCAGGGGTAATTCACCCCTCCACTTT. This encodes CAWGVTRGNSPLHF.

With regard to this clonotype: Compared with germline, one end of the junction differs, possibly owing to a read error. The V call is TRBV6-9, the J call TRBJ1-6; the D is unclear. Germline values: CDR1 MNHGY, CDR2 SVAAGI. The CDR3 contains 13 residues. CDR3 residues: CTSSYGIDSPLHF. CDR3 bases: TGTACCAGCAGTTACGGGATAGATTCGCCCCTCCACTTT.

The gene calls are TRBV7-8 and TRBJ2-7; D gene ambiguous. The germline V gene has CDR1 SGHVS and CDR2 FQNEAQ. Between the trimmed V and J ends, which lost 5 bases and 0 bases, there was a span of 14 bases. This CDR3 is 15 amino acids long. For the CDR3, the DNA is TGTGCCAGCAGCCTCGGGTACGGCGGCTCCTACGAGCAGTACTTC. Its protein product is CASSLGYGGSYEQYF.

This clonotype was seen ten or more times. The chain employs TRBV5-1 and TRBJ2-7, with D perhaps matching TRBD2 (5 bases). CDR3 length: 12 amino acids. V dropped 4 bases and J dropped 3 bases, with 8 bases sitting between them. Germline V gives CDR1 SGHRS, CDR2 YFSETQ. The CDR3 spells CASSARDYEQYF. The CDR3 nucleotides read TGCGCCAGCAGCGCCCGGGACTACGAGCAGTACTTC.

This clonotype was detected ten times or more. The rearrangement links TRBV9 to TRBJ2-2; the D gene is possibly TRBD1 (5 bases). Germline CDR1 reads SGDLS; CDR2 reads YYNGEE. V was shortened by 0 bases and J by 4 bases, with 13 bases between the two germline ends. The CDR3 length is 16 residues. CDR3 nucleotide sequence: TGTGCCAGCAGCGTAGGCGGCAGGGAAGTCACCGGGGAGCTGTTTTTT. Translated, it gives CASSVGGREVTGELFF.